The following is a TCR beta chain sequence with its context. Its antigen is undetermined. Genomic DNA, the template, was used for profiling of the TCR beta VDJ and CDR3. TCRdb called the reads again in MiXCR, with one record for every CDR3 protein. The data show roughly 170,000 distinct CDR3 sequences, about 44% seen once. The authors sequenced patients whose flow cytometry had shown CD8+CD57+ cell expansion. All patients were therapy-naive when blood was sampled. These data come from a study of CD8+CD57+ T cells in acquired aplastic anemia. Study observations and caveats: The same twenty-nine CD8+ CDR3 sequences occurred in patients and in controls. Patients and controls were not found to differ significantly in CD8+ Simpson's diversity.

Germline V gene sequence: CDR1 ENHRY, CDR2 SYGVKD. The CDR3 spans 14 residues. Trimming left V 6 bases short and J 5 bases short, with 14 bases between. The J gene is TRBJ1-5, the V gene TRBV10-3, with a possible D match to TRBD1 (6 bases). The sample was sorted CD4+, CD8+, or CD8+CD57+ T cells (not recorded which) from PBMCs. The sequence was obtained from a human donor with aplastic anemia. The CDR3 protein is CAISQGRRDQPQHF. In nucleotides, the CDR3 is TGTGCCATCAGCCAGGGGAGGAGAGATCAGCCCCAGCATTTT.